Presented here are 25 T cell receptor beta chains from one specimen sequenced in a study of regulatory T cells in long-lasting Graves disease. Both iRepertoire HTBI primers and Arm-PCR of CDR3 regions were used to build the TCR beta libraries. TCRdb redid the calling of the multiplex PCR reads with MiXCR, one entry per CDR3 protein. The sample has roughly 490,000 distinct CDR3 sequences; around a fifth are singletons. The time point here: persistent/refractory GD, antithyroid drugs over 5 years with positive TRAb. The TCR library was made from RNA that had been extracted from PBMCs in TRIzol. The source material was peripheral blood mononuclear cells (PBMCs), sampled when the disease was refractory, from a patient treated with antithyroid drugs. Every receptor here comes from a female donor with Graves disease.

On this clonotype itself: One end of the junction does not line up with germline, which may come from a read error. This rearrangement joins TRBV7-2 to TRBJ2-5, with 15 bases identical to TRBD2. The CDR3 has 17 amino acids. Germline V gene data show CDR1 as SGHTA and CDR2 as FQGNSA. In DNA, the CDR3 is TGTGCCAGCAGCCGACGGACTAGCGGGAGGGGAGTGGGGACCCAGCACTTC. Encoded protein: CASSRRTSGRGVGTQHF. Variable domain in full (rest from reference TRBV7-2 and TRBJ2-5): GAGVSQSPSNKVTEKGKDVELRCDPISGHTALYWYRQSLGQGLEFLIYFQGNSAPDKSGLPSDRFSAERTGGSVSTLTIQRTQQEDSAVYLCASSRRTSGRGVGTQHFGPGTRLLVL.

CDR3 protein: CASSPDDRSGYTF. CDR3 nucleotide sequence: TGTGCCAGCAGTCCCGACGACAGGTCGGGCTACACCTTC. V gene TRBV25-1 combines with J gene TRBJ1-2, with D perhaps TRBD1 (6 bases). CDR3 length: 13 residues. The V gene's germline CDR1 is MGHDK and CDR2 SYGVNS. The V end lost 5 bases, the J end lost 8 bases, and 15 bases lay between the germline ends.

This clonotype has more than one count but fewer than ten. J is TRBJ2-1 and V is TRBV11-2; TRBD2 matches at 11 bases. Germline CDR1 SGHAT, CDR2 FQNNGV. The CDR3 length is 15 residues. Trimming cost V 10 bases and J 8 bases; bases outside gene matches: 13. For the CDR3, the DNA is TGTGCCACCGGGAGACTAGCGGGACGTTCGTATGAGCAGTTCTTC. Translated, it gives CATGRLAGRSYEQFF.

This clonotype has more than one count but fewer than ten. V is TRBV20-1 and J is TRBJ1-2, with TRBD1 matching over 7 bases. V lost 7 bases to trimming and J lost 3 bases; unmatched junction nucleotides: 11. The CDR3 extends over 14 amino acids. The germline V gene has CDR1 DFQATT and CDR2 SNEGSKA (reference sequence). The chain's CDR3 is CSVSPGGAYYGYTF. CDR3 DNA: TGCAGTGTCTCCCCAGGGGGAGCCTACTATGGCTACACCTTC.

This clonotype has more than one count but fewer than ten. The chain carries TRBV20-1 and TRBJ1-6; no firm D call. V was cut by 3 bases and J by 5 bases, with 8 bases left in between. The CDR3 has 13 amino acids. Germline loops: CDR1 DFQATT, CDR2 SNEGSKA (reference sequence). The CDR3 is CSASDTHNSPLHF. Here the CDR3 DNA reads TGCAGTGCTAGCGACACTCATAATTCACCCCTCCACTTT.

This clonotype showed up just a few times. The chain's CDR3 is CASQGEANTNQPQHF. CDR3 DNA: TGTGCCAGTCAAGGCGAGGCGAACACTAATCAGCCCCAGCATTTT. The rearrangement uses TRBV18 and TRBJ1-5; D ambiguous. Per the germline V gene, CDR1 is KGHSH and CDR2 is LQKENI. Trimming shortened V by 9 bases and J by 4 bases, and 19 bases separated the two germline ends. The CDR3 extends over 15 amino acids.

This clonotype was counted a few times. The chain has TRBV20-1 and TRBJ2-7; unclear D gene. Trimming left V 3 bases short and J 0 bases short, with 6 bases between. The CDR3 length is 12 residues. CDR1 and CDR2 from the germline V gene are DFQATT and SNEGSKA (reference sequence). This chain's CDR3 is CSASGDSYEQYF. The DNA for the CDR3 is TGCAGTGCTAGTGGGGACTCCTACGAGCAGTACTTC.

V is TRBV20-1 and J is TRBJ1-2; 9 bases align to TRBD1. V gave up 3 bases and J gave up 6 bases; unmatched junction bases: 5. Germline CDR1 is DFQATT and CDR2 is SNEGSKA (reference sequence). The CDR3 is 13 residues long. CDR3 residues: CSARGGQGHGYTF. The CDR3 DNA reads TGCAGTGCTAGGGGAGGACAGGGGCATGGCTACACCTTC.

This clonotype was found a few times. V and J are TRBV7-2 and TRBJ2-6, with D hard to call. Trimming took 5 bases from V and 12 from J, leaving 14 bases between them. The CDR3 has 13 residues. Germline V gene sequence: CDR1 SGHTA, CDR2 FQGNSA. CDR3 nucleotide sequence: TGTGCCAGCAGCCCACGAGGTCCATCCGTCCTGACTTTC. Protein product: CASSPRGPSVLTF.

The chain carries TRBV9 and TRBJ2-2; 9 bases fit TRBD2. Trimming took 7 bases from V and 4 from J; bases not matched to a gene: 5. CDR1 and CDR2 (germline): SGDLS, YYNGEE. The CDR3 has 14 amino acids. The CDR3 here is CASAGGAGTGELFF. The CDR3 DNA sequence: TGTGCCAGCGCGGGAGGGGCGGGCACCGGGGAGCTGTTTTTT.

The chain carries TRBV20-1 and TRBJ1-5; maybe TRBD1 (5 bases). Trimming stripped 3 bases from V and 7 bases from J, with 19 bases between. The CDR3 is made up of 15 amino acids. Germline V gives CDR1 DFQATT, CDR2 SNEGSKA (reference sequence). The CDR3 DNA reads TGCAGTGCTAGTAGCCGGGACCCCCCGAAGCAGCCCCAGCATTTT. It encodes CSASSRDPPKQPQHF.

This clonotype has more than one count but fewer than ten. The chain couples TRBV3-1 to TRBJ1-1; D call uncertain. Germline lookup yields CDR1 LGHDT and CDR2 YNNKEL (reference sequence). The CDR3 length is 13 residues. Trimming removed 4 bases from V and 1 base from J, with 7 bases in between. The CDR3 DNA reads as TGTGCCAGCAGCCTCCCGGAGAACACTGAAGCTTTCTTT. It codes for CASSLPENTEAFF.

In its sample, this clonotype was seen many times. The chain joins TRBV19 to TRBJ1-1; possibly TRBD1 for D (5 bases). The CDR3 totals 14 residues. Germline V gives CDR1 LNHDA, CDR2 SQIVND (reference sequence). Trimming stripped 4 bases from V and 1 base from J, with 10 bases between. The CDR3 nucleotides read TGTGCCAGTAGTAGGCCAGGGAAGAACACTGAAGCTTTCTTT. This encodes CASSRPGKNTEAFF.

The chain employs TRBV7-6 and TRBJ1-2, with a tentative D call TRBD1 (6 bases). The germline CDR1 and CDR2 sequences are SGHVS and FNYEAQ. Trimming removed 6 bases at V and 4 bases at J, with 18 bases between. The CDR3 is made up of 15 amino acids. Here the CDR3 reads CASSRFIGTRYGYTF. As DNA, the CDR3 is TGTGCCAGCAGTCGATTTATCGGGACACGCTATGGCTACACCTTC.

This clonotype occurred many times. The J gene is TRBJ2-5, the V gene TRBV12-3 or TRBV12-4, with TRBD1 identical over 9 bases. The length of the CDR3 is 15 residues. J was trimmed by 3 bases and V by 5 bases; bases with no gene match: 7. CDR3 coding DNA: TGTGCCAGCAGTCGCCTCCGGGACAGGGAAGAGACCCAGTACTTC. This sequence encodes CASSRLRDREETQYF.

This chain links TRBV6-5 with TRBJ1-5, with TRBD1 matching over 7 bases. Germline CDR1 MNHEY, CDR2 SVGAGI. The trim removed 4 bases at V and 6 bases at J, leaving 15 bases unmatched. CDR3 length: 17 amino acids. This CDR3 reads CASSSFFHRGGGQPQHF. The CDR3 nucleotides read TGTGCCAGCAGTTCCTTTTTTCACAGGGGTGGCGGTCAGCCCCAGCATTTT.

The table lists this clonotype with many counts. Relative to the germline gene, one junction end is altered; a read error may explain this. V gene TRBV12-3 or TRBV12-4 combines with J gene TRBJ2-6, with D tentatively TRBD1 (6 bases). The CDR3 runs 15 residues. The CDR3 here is CASSQGGPGANVLTF. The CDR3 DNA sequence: TGCGCCAGCAGCCAAGGGGGTCCCGGGGCCAACGTCCTGACTTTC.

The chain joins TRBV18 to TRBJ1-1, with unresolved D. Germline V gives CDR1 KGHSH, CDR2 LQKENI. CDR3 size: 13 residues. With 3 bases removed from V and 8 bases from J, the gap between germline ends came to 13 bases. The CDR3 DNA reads TGTGCCAGCTCACCCCAGGACGGAACCGAAGCTTTCTTT. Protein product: CASSPQDGTEAFF. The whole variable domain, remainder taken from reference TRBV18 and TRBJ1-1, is NAGVMQNPRHLVRRRGQEARLRCSPMKGHSHVYWYRQLPEEGLKFMVYLQKENIIDESGMPKERFSAEFPKEGPSILRIQQVVRGDSAAYFCASSPQDGTEAFFGQGTRLTVV.

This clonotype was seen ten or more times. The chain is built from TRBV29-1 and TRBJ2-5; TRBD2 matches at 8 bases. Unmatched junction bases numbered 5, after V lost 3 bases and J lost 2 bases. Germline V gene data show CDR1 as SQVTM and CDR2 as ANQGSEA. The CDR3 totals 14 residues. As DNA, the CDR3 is TGCAGCGTTGATGTGGGACTAGGGCAAGAGACCCAGTACTTC. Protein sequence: CSVDVGLGQETQYF.

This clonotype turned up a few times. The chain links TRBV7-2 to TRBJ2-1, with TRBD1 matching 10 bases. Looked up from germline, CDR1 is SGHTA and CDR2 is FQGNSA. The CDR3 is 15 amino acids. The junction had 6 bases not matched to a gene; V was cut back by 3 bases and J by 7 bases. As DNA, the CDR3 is TGTGCCAGCAGCTTCGCCGGGACAGGGGTAAATGAGCAGTTCTTC. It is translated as CASSFAGTGVNEQFF.

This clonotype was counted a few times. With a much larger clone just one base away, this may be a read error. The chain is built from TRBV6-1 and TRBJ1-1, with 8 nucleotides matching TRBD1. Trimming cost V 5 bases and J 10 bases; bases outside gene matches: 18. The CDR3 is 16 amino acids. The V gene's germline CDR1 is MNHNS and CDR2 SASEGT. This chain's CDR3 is CASSRHATGAYGRAFF. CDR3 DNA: TGTGCCAGCAGTCGCCACGCGACAGGGGCGTATGGGCGAGCTTTCTTT.

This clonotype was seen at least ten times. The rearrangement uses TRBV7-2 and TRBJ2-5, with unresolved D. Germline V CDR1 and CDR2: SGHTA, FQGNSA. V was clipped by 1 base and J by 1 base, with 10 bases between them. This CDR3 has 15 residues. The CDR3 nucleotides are TGTGCCAGCAGCTTAGACTGGACGACCCAAGAGACCCAGTACTTC. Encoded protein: CASSLDWTTQETQYF.

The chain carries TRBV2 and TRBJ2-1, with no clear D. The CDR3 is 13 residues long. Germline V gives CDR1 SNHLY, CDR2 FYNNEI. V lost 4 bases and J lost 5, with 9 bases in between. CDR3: CASSGFHNNEQFF. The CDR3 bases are TGTGCCAGCAGTGGGTTCCACAACAATGAGCAGTTCTTC.

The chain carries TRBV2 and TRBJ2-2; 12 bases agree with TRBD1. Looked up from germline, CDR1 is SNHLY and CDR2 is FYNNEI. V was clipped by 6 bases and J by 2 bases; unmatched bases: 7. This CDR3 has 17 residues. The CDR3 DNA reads TGTGCCAGCAGCCGGACCGGGACAGGGGGCAACACCGGGGAGCTGTTTTTT. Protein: CASSRTGTGGNTGELFF.

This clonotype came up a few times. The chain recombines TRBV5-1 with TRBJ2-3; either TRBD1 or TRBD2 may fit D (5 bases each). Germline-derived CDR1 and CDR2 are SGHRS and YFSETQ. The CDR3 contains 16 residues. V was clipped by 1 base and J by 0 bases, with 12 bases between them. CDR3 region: CASSLQGVPSTDTQYF. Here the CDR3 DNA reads TGCGCCAGCAGCTTGCAGGGAGTGCCTAGCACAGATACGCAGTATTTT.